This T cell receptor beta chain was recorded in a study of OX40 agonist ivuxolimab in advanced cancers. Study-wide background: A male proportion of around 86% was recorded, with mean age around 55 years and range roughly 23 to 79.

Study results and limitations: More expanded clones were found, on average, in CD8+ than in CD4+ T cells. CD4+ and CD8+ T cells in blood underwent clonal expansion by week 6 at 0.1 to 3.0 mg/kg.

TCRdb's table, derived via immunoSEQ multiplex PCR, lists solely in-frame clones and lacks some. The data hold 110,000 or so clones, with 75% to 95% observed a single time. To note about this clone: Its antigen is currently unknown.

The material sequenced was CD4+ or CD8+ T cells sorted from blood, taken in a trial of the OX40 agonist ivuxolimab. The clonotype originates from an adult with an advanced solid tumor such as melanoma, head and neck, liver or kidney cancer.

The CDR3 sequence is CATDTRLTGELFF. Here the CDR3 DNA reads TGCGCCACCGACACCAGGTTGACCGGGGAGCTGTTTTTT. The chain employs TRBV5-1 and TRBJ2-2; D is unclear. CDR1 SGHRS and CDR2 YFSETQ come from the germline V gene. The V gene lost 9 bases and the J gene lost 5 bases, with 14 bases spanning the gap. This CDR3 region has 13 residues.